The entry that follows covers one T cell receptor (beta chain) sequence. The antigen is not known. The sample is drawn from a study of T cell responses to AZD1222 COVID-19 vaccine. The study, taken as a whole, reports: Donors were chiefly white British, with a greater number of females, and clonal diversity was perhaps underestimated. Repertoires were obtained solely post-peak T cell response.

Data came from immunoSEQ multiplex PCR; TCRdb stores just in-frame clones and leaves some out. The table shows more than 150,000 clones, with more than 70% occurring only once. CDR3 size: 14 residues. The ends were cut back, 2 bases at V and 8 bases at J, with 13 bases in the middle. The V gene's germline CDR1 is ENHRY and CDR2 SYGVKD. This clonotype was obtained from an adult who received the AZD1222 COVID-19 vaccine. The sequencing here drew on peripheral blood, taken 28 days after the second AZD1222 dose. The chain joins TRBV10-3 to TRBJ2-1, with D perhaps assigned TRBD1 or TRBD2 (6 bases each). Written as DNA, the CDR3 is TGTGCCATCAGTGAGAATAACAGGGAGGATGAGCAGTTCTTC. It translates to CAISENNREDEQFF.